A single sample is the source of the 30 T cell receptor beta chains below, sequenced in a study of regulatory T cells in long-lasting Graves disease. CDR3 regions were amplified by Arm-PCR using iRepertoire HTBI primers to build TCR beta libraries. TCRdb redid the calling of the multiplex PCR reads with MiXCR, one entry per CDR3 protein. The repertoire consists of around 480,000 distinct CDR3 sequences, with about a sixth occurring once and the leading ten covering 12%. The sample's time point: newly diagnosed GD, antithyroid drugs for less than 3 months. PBMCs were the source of the RNA used for TCR sequencing. This same sample was also taken into another study, of T cells in Graves' hyperthyroidism and ophthalmopathy.

This material consisted of peripheral blood mononuclear cells (PBMCs), taken at new diagnosis, from a patient treated with antithyroid drugs. These receptor sequences come from a man in his forties or fifties with Graves disease.

The V and J genes are TRBV9 and TRBJ2-1, with a tentative D call TRBD2 (6 bases). The CDR3 contains 15 residues. Between the trimmed V and J ends, which lost 4 bases and 2 bases, there was a span of 13 bases. Germline V gene lookup returns CDR1 SGDLS and CDR2 YYNGEE. This CDR3 is CASSPRAGTYNEQFF. The CDR3 nucleotides read TGTGCCAGCAGCCCCCGCGCGGGGACCTACAATGAGCAGTTCTTC.

This clonotype has at least ten counts. This chain joins TRBV3-1 and TRBJ1-1; D is unclear. The CDR3 runs to 13 residues. CDR1 LGHDT and CDR2 YNNKEL come from the germline V gene (reference sequence). V lost 0 bases, J lost 2 bases, and 4 bases lay in between. The CDR3: CASSQDPNTEAFF. DNA of the CDR3: TGTGCCAGCAGCCAAGATCCCAACACTGAAGCTTTCTTT.

This clonotype was recorded at least ten times. V usage is TRBV5-1 and J usage is TRBJ2-7; D tentatively reads TRBD1 or TRBD2 (5 bases each). Germline V lookup: CDR1 SGHRS, CDR2 YFSETQ. V lost 1 base to trimming and J lost 7 bases, with 21 bases between them. The CDR3 loop spans 16 amino acids. The CDR3: CASSLSTGTLSREQYF. DNA of the CDR3: TGCGCCAGCAGCTTGTCAACGGGGACCCTCTCGAGGGAGCAGTACTTC. Combining the CDR3 with reference TRBV5-1 and TRBJ2-7 gives the whole variable domain KAGVTQTPRYLIKTRGQQVTLSCSPISGHRSVSWYQQTPGQGLQFLFEYFSETQRNKGNFPGRFSGRQFSNSRSEMNVSTLELGDSALYLCASSLSTGTLSREQYFGPGTRLTVT.

This clonotype occurred many times. V gene TRBV5-1 combines with J gene TRBJ2-7; 7 positions agree with TRBD2. CDR1 is SGHRS and CDR2 is YFSETQ in the germline V gene. J gave up 2 bases and V 3 bases, and 11 bases lay outside the gene matches. CDR3 size: 16 residues. CDR3 in amino acids: CASSSKTTLATYEQYF. DNA for the CDR3: TGCGCCAGCAGCTCAAAAACAACACTAGCGACCTACGAGCAGTACTTC.

Remarks on this clonotype: Since a much larger clone is just one base distant, this may be a read error. The chain links TRBV11-1 to TRBJ1-2, with a weak D call TRBD1 (5 bases). The CDR3 covers 15 residues. CDR1 and CDR2 from the germline V gene are SGHAT and FQDESV (reference sequence). Trimming stripped 5 bases from V and 0 bases from J, with 13 bases between. CDR3 sequence (DNA): TGTGCCAGCAGCCCAACAGGACAAGCTAACTATGGCTACACCTTC. Encoded protein: CASSPTGQANYGYTF.

This clonotype has a single count. This sequence joins TRBV5-1 and TRBJ2-1, with D perhaps matching TRBD2 (6 bases). The CDR3 covers 17 residues. Per germline, CDR1 SGHRS and CDR2 YFSETQ. The V end was cut by 2 bases, the J end by 2 bases, with 17 bases between. In DNA, the CDR3 is TGCGCCAGCAGCTTTTTTCCTTTGCGGGAAACCTACAATGAGCAGTTCTTC. This translates into CASSFFPLRETYNEQFF.

This clonotype was counted many times. This sequence joins TRBV30 and TRBJ2-2; D is unclear. The CDR3 loop spans 13 amino acids. The germline V gene encodes CDR1 GTSNPN and CDR2 SVGIG (reference sequence). V gave up 3 bases and J gave up 0 bases, with 5 bases separating them. CDR3 sequence: CAWSRTNTGELFF. CDR3 coding DNA: TGTGCCTGGAGCAGGACGAACACCGGGGAGCTGTTTTTT.

Details on this clonotype: This is likely a read error, given that the CDR3 carries no conserved phenylalanine or tryptophan at its end. The chain joins TRBV20-1 to TRBJ2-2, with unresolved D. This CDR3 is 14 amino acids long. The germline V gene encodes CDR1 DFQATT and CDR2 SNEGSKA (reference sequence). Trimming removed 1 base at V and 6 bases at J, with 12 bases between. The CDR3 DNA sequence: TGCAGTGCTAGAGTTCTTCGGTACGCCGGGGAGCTGTTTTCT. This codes for CSARVLRYAGELFS.

This clonotype was observed many times. V and J are TRBV6-1 and TRBJ2-7; the match to TRBD2 covers 11 bases. V shed 4 bases and J 1 base; nucleotides not matched to a gene: 9. The CDR3 spans 17 residues. Per germline, CDR1 MNHNS and CDR2 SASEGT. The CDR3 reads CASSAPSGTSGSYEQYF. CDR3 DNA sequence: TGTGCCAGCAGTGCCCCATCCGGGACTAGCGGTTCCTACGAGCAGTACTTC.

This clonotype was detected only a few times. The chain uses TRBV7-9 and TRBJ2-1; possible D gene TRBD1, 6 bases. V was clipped by 3 bases and J by 10 bases, with 19 bases between them. Per the germline V gene, CDR1 is SEHNR and CDR2 is FQNEAQ (reference sequence). This CDR3 spans 15 amino acids. The CDR3 region has the DNA TGTGCCAGCAGCTTTAGCAGTACAGGGTTTGGGGAGCAGTTCTTC. This encodes CASSFSSTGFGEQFF.

This clonotype was seen repeatedly, ten times or more. This chain links TRBV7-9 with TRBJ2-1, with 9 nucleotides matching TRBD2. Germline V lookup: CDR1 SEHNR, CDR2 FQNEAQ (reference sequence). Trimming at V came to 4 bases and at J to 6 bases, leaving 10 bases not matched to a gene. The CDR3 covers 16 residues. The CDR3 DNA sequence: TGTGCCAGCAGCTCCTCGTTTAGCGGGAGTTCCAATGAGCAGTTCTTC. It translates to CASSSSFSGSSNEQFF.

Note on this clonotype: A read error is the likely source, as a far larger clone sits one nucleotide away. CDR3 DNA sequence: TGTGCCAGCAGTGCCCTCAGCGGGAGGGCCGGGTCCTACGAGCAGTTCTTC. Protein product: CASSALSGRAGSYEQFF. This chain connects TRBV28 to TRBJ2-1, with 10 bases lining up with TRBD2. Germline V gene sequence: CDR1 MDHEN, CDR2 SYDVKM. The CDR3 loop spans 17 amino acids. V lost 5 bases and J lost 10; bases outside the gene matches: 17.

With regard to this clonotype: A read error is likely, as this CDR3 ends without the conserved phenylalanine or tryptophan. J is TRBJ2-4 and V is TRBV28, with TRBD1 as a possible D gene (5 bases). Between the trimmed V and J ends, which lost 1 base and 3 bases, there was a span of 19 bases. Looked up from germline, CDR1 is MDHEN and CDR2 is SYDVKM. The CDR3 covers 18 residues. CDR3 coding DNA: TGTGCCAGCAGTTTATTAAGTGCCAGGGCTGAGGACAAAAACATTCAGTACGTC. It specifies CASSLLSARAEDKNIQYV.

This clonotype came up many times. The CDR3 region has the DNA TGTGCCAGCAGCCGACAGGGTACCGGGGAGCTGTTTTTT. It specifies CASSRQGTGELFF. The chain joins TRBV2 to TRBJ2-2; 7 nucleotides line up with TRBD1. Per the germline V gene, CDR1 is SNHLY and CDR2 is FYNNEI. V lost 6 bases and J lost 5; bases outside the gene matches: 3. The CDR3 is 13 residues long. Full variable domain (rest looked up from reference TRBV2 and TRBJ2-2): EPEVTQTPSHQVTQMGQEVILRCVPISNHLYFYWYRQILGQKVEFLVSFYNNEISEKSEIFDDQFSVERPDGSNFTLKIRSTKLEDSAMYFCASSRQGTGELFFGEGSRLTVL.

This clonotype has just a few counts. This chain uses TRBV9 with TRBJ2-7; TRBD2 aligns across 15 bases. The CDR3 length is 15 residues. The trim removed 4 bases at V and 5 bases at J, leaving 4 bases unmatched. CDR1 and CDR2 (germline): SGDLS, YYNGEE. The CDR3 region has the DNA TGTGCCAGCAGCCTGGGACTAGCGGGAGGTAACGAGCAGTACTTC. Translation gives CASSLGLAGGNEQYF. The variable domain in full, completed from reference TRBV9 and TRBJ2-7, reads DSGVTQTPKHLITATGQRVTLRCSPRSGDLSVYWYQQSLDQGLQFLIQYYNGEERAKGNILERFSAQQFPDLHSELNLSSLELGDSALYFCASSLGLAGGNEQYFGPGTRLTVT.

V gene TRBV12-3 or TRBV12-4 combines with J gene TRBJ2-7, with 7 bases identical to TRBD1. This CDR3 comprises 13 residues. Trimming took 6 bases from V and 1 from J; bases not matched to a gene: 3. CDR3 sequence: CASRATGSYEQYF. CDR3 nucleotide sequence: TGTGCCAGCAGGGCGACAGGGTCCTACGAGCAGTACTTC.

This clonotype was observed at least ten times. The chain employs TRBV12-3 or TRBV12-4 and TRBJ2-3; D gene ambiguous. With 2 bases removed from V and 0 bases from J, the gap between germline ends came to 9 bases. This CDR3 has 15 amino acids. The CDR3 nucleotides are TGTGCCAGCAGTTTAAGGTTGCAGAGCACAGATACGCAGTATTTT. Translating it yields CASSLRLQSTDTQYF.

Many counts were recorded for this clonotype. The V and J genes are TRBV27 and TRBJ2-4; tentative D call: TRBD2 (5 bases). Germline-derived CDR1 and CDR2 are MNHEY and SMNVEV (reference sequence). V was clipped by 4 bases and J by 2 bases, with 18 bases between them. This CDR3 contains 17 residues. The CDR3 coding sequence is TGTGCCAGCAGTTCTGTCCGGGATCCCCTTCCCAAAAACATTCAGTACTTC. This translates into CASSSVRDPLPKNIQYF.

This clonotype has at least ten counts. The chain has TRBV30 and TRBJ2-2, with D perhaps TRBD1 (5 bases). V lost 1 base, J lost 3 bases, and 12 bases lay in between. The CDR3 has 15 amino acids. The germline gives CDR1 GTSNPN, CDR2 SVGIG (reference sequence). The CDR3 sequence: CAWSGAGKYTGELFF. For the CDR3, the DNA is TGTGCCTGGAGTGGCGCAGGGAAATACACCGGGGAGCTGTTTTTT.

In this sample, this clonotype turned up a few times. The chain is built from TRBV25-1 and TRBJ1-1; D call uncertain. Germline V lookup: CDR1 MGHDK, CDR2 SYGVNS. The CDR3 sequence is 12 residues long. V gave up 3 bases and J gave up 11 bases, with 13 bases separating them. DNA of the CDR3: TGTGCCAGCAGTGATATGGCCCTAGGGGCTTTCTTT. It specifies CASSDMALGAFF.

The V and J genes are TRBV10-1 and TRBJ2-7; 11 bases map to TRBD1. Per the germline V gene, CDR1 is WNHNN and CDR2 is SYGVQD (reference sequence). The CDR3 loop spans 16 amino acids. Trimming cost V 2 bases and J 6 bases; bases outside gene matches: 9. CDR3 amino acids: CASSERDRGFSSEQYF. As DNA, the CDR3 is TGCGCCAGCAGTGAGCGGGACAGGGGGTTTTCATCCGAGCAGTACTTC.

A few counts support this clonotype. The CDR3 sequence is CASSLGQTSATNEKLFF. CDR3 nucleotides: TGTGCCAGCAGCTTAGGACAGACCTCCGCAACTAATGAAAAACTGTTTTTT. The chain uses TRBV7-9 and TRBJ1-4; a weak D match, TRBD1 (5 bases). V was pared by 1 base and J by 0 bases, with 12 bases between. The V gene's germline CDR1 is SEHNR and CDR2 FQNEAQ (reference sequence). The CDR3 contains 17 residues.

This clonotype was observed at least ten times. The chain uses TRBV28 and TRBJ2-3, with 12 bases lining up with TRBD2. Germline V gene sequence: CDR1 MDHEN, CDR2 SYDVKM. V lost 4 bases to trimming and J lost 8 bases; unmatched junction nucleotides: 10. This CDR3 is built from 16 residues. The CDR3 spells CASSYYRLAGEGTQYF. The CDR3 nucleotides are TGTGCCAGCAGTTACTACCGACTAGCGGGAGAAGGTACGCAGTATTTT.

The chain uses TRBV2 and TRBJ2-2; no clear D. V shed 3 bases and J shed 4 bases, with 6 bases lying between them. Germline CDR1 and CDR2: SNHLY and FYNNEI. The CDR3 sequence is 13 residues long. In nucleotides, the CDR3 is TGTGCCAGCAGTGAGTTGATCACCGGGGAGCTGTTTTTT. Translating gives CASSELITGELFF.

The V call is TRBV27, the J call TRBJ1-1; no firm D call. This CDR3 contains 17 residues. Germline values: CDR1 MNHEY, CDR2 SMNVEV (reference sequence). V shed 4 bases and J shed 1 base, with 19 bases lying between them. The CDR3 DNA reads as TGTGCCAGCAGTTATCAACGTTTAGGCACGAGGAACACTGAAGCTTTCTTT. This codes for CASSYQRLGTRNTEAFF.

There are many counts of this clonotype. This chain connects TRBV6-1 to TRBJ2-7; TRBD2 agrees at 8 bases. J lost 1 base, V lost 8 bases, and 7 bases had no gene match. This CDR3 has 14 amino acids. From germline, CDR1 is MNHNS and CDR2 SASEGT. The CDR3 DNA is TGTGCCAGCCGTACCACTAGCGGATCCTACGAGCAGTACTTC. Translating it yields CASRTTSGSYEQYF.

This clonotype was detected a few times. The chain employs TRBV29-1 and TRBJ1-1; maybe TRBD1 (6 bases). The CDR3 length is 13 residues. Trimming took 6 bases from V and 8 from J, leaving 19 bases between them. Per the germline V gene, CDR1 is SQVTM and CDR2 is ANQGSEA. CDR3 amino acids: CSVTNYGGGEAFF. The CDR3 DNA reads TGCAGCGTAACCAATTACGGGGGCGGGGAAGCTTTCTTT.

This clonotype was seen more than once but under ten times. The chain uses TRBV5-1 and TRBJ1-1; D is uncertain. The V end lost 3 bases, the J end lost 0 bases, and 15 bases lay between the germline ends. The germline CDR1 and CDR2 sequences are SGHRS and YFSETQ. There are 16 residues in the CDR3. CDR3 nucleotides: TGCGCCAGCAGCTCAACGTGGGGAGTCATGAACACTGAAGCTTTCTTT. Translating gives CASSSTWGVMNTEAFF. The full variable domain, its missing parts supplied by reference TRBV5-1 and TRBJ1-1, is KAGVTQTPRYLIKTRGQQVTLSCSPISGHRSVSWYQQTPGQGLQFLFEYFSETQRNKGNFPGRFSGRQFSNSRSEMNVSTLELGDSALYLCASSSTWGVMNTEAFFGQGTRLTVV.

Concerning this clonotype itself: A read error is the likely source, as a far larger clone sits one nucleotide away. The V gene is TRBV5-1, the J gene TRBJ2-7; 9 bases are a match to TRBD1. V was clipped by 5 bases and J by 7 bases; unmatched bases: 13. The germline CDR1 and CDR2 sequences are SGHRS and YFSETQ. The CDR3 length is 15 residues. For the CDR3, the DNA is TGCGCCAGCAGATTAGACAGGGGGACCTACAATGAGCAGTACTTC. Translation gives CASRLDRGTYNEQYF.

The chain combines TRBV10-3 with TRBJ2-2, with D possibly being TRBD1 (6 bases). V gave up 4 bases and J gave up 3 bases, with 6 bases separating them. CDR1 ENHRY and CDR2 SYGVKD come from the germline V gene. This CDR3 is built from 13 residues. The CDR3, as DNA: TGTGCCATCAGTGGACAGGACACCGGGGAGCTGTTTTTT. Translated, it gives CAISGQDTGELFF.